Detailed here is one T cell receptor beta chain. Antigen specificity is unknown. The V and J ends lost 6 bases and 5 bases respectively, with 13 bases between them. Per the germline V gene, CDR1 is LNHNV and CDR2 is YYDKDF (reference sequence). The CDR3 sequence is 13 residues long. The sample originates from a study of radiotherapy plus CTLA-4 blockade in lung cancer. Whole-study results and caveats: An expansion of tumor-derived TCR clones occurred in blood after radiotherapy plus ipilimumab.

TCRdb's copy holds only in-frame clones and misses some; the assay was immunoSEQ multiplex PCR. Among roughly 90,000 clones listed, 70% to 90% were seen once. The chain has TRBV15 and TRBJ1-1; the D gene is possibly TRBD1 (5 bases). This clonotype was sampled from a human donor with non-small cell lung cancer that progressed on radiotherapy plus ipilimumab. Sequences were derived from peripheral blood, sampled from a patient treated with radiotherapy plus ipilimumab. Here the CDR3 reads CATSPGRQTEAFF. CDR3 sequence (DNA): TGTGCCACCAGTCCTGGTAGACAGACTGAAGCTTTCTTT. Supplemented by reference TRBV15 and TRBJ1-1, the full variable domain reads DAMVIQNPRYQVTQFGKPVTLSCSQTLNHNVMYWYQQKSSQAPKLLFHYYDKDFNNEADTPDNFQSRRPNTSFCFLDIRSPGLGDTAMYLCATSPGRQTEAFFGQGTRLTVV.